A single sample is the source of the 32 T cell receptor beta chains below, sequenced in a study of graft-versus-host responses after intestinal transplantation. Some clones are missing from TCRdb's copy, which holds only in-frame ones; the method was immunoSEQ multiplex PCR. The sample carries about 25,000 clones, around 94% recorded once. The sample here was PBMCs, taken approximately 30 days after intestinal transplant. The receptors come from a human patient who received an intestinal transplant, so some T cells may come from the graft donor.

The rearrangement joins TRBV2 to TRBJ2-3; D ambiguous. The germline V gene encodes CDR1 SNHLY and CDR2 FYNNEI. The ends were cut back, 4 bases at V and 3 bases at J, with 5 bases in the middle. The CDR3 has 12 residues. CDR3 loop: CASSVRTDTQYF. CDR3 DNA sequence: TGTGCCAGCAGTGTCCGAACAGATACGCAGTATTTT. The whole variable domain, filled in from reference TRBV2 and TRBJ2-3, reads EPEVTQTPSHQVTQMGQEVILRCVPISNHLYFYWYRQILGQKVEFLVSFYNNEISEKSEIFDDQFSVERPDGSNFTLKIRSTKLEDSAMYFCASSVRTDTQYFGPGTRLTVL.

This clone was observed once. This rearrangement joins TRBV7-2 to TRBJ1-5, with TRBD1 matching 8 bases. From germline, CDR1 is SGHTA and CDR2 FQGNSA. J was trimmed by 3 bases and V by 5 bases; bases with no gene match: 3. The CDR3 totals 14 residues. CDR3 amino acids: CASSARGPNQPQHF. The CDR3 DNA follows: TGTGCCAGCAGCGCCAGGGGGCCCAATCAGCCCCAGCATTTT.

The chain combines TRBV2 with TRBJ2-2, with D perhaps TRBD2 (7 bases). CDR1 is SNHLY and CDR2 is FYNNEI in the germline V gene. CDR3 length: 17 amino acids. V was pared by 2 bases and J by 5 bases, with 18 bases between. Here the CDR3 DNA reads TGTGCCAGCAGTGAATTCTTGGCGGGGGCTGTAACCGGGGAGCTGTTTTTT. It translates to CASSEFLAGAVTGELFF.

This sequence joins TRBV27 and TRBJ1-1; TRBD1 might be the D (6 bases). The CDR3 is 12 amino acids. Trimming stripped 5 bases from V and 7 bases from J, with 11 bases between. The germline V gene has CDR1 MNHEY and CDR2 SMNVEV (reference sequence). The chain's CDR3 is CASSQGRNEAFF. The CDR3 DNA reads TGTGCCAGCAGTCAGGGGAGGAATGAAGCTTTCTTT.

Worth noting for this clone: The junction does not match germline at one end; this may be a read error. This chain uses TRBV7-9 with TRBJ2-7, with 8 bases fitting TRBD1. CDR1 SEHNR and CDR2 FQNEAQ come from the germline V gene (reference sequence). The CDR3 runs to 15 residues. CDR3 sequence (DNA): TGTGTCAGCAGCTTAGGAAGGGACAGGACCTACGAGCAGTACTTC. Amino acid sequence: CVSSLGRDRTYEQYF. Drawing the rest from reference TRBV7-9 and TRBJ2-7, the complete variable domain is DTGVSQNPRHKITKRGQNVTFRCDPISEHNRLYWYRQTLGQGPEFLTYFQNEAQLEKSRLLSDRFSAERPKGSFSTLEIQRTEQGDSAMYLCVSSLGRDRTYEQYFGPGTRLTVT.

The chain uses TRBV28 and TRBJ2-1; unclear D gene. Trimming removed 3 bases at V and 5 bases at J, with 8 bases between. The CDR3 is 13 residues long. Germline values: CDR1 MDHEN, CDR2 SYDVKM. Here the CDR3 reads CASSFFGHNEQFF. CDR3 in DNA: TGTGCCAGCAGTTTTTTTGGGCACAATGAGCAGTTCTTC.

The CDR3 protein is CASSLFVEGTDTQYF. As DNA, the CDR3 is TGCGCCAGCAGCTTGTTTGTAGAGGGCACAGATACGCAGTATTTT. This chain uses TRBV5-1 with TRBJ2-3; the D is unclear. This CDR3 spans 15 amino acids. V lost 1 base and J 1 base, leaving 10 bases between the germline ends. Germline V gene sequence: CDR1 SGHRS, CDR2 YFSETQ.

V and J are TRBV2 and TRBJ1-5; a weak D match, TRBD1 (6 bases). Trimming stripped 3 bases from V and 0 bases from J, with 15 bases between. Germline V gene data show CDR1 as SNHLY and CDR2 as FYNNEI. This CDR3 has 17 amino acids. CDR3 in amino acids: CASSDGGQTYSNQPQHF. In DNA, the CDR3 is TGTGCCAGCAGTGATGGGGGACAAACTTATAGCAATCAGCCCCAGCATTTT. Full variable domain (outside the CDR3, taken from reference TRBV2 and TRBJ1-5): EPEVTQTPSHQVTQMGQEVILRCVPISNHLYFYWYRQILGQKVEFLVSFYNNEISEKSEIFDDQFSVERPDGSNFTLKIRSTKLEDSAMYFCASSDGGQTYSNQPQHFGDGTRLSIL.

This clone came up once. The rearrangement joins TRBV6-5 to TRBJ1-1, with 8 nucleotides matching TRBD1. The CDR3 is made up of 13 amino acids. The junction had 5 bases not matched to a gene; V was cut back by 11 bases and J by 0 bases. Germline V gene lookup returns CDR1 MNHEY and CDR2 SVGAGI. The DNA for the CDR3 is TGTGCCGGCTACAGGGGGATGAACACTGAAGCTTTCTTT. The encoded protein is CAGYRGMNTEAFF.

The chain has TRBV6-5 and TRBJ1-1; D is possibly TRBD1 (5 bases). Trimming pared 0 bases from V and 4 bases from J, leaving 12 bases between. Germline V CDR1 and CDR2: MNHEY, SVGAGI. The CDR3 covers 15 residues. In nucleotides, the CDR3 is TGTGCCAGCAGTTACTCGGCAGGGATGGGCACTGAAGCTTTCTTT. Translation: CASSYSAGMGTEAFF.

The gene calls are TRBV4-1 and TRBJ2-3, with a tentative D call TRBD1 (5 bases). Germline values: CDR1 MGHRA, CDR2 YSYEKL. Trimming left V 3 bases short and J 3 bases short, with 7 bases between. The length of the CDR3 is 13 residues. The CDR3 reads CASSHPGTDTQYF. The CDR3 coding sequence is TGCGCCAGCAGCCACCCAGGGACAGATACGCAGTATTTT.

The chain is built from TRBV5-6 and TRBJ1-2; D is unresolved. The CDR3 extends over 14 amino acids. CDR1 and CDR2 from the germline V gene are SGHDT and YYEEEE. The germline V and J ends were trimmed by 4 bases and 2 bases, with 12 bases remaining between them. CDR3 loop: CASSPRGSNYGYTF. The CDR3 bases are TGTGCCAGCAGCCCCCGGGGTTCGAACTATGGCTACACCTTC.

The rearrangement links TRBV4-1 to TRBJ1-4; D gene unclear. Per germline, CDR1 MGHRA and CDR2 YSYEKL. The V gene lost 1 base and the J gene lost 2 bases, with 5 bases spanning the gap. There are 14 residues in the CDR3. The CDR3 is CASSQGGTNEKLFF. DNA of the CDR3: TGCGCCAGCAGCCAAGGAGGGACTAATGAAAAACTGTTTTTT.

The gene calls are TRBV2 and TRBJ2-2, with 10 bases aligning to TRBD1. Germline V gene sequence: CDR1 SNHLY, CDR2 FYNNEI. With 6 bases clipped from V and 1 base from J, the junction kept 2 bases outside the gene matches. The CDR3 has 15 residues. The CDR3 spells CASSWDRGNTGELFF. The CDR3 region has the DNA TGTGCCAGCAGCTGGGACAGGGGGAACACCGGGGAGCTGTTTTTT.

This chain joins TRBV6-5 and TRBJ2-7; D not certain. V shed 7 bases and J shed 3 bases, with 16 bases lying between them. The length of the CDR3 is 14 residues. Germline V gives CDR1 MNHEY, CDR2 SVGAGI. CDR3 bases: TGTGCCAGCACCCCTCCGACGGGCGGCTACGAGCAGTACTTC. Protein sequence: CASTPPTGGYEQYF.

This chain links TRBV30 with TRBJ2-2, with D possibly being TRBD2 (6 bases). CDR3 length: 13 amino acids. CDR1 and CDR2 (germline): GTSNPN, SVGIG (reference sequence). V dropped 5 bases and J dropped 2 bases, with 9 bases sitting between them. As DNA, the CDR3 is TGTGCCTGGGTGGACTATAACACCGGGGAGCTGTTTTTT. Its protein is CAWVDYNTGELFF.

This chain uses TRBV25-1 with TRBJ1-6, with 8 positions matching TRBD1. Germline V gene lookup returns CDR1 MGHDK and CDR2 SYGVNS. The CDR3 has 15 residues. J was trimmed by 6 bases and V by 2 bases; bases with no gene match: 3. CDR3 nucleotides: TGTGCCAGCAGTGAAGGACAGGGAATTAATTCACCCCTCCACTTT. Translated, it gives CASSEGQGINSPLHF.

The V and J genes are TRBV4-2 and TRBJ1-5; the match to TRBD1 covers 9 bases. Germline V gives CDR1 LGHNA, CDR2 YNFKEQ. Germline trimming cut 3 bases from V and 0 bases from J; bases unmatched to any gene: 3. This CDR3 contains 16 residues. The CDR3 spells CASSHGTGLSNQPQHF. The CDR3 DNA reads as TGTGCCAGCAGCCACGGGACAGGGCTTAGCAATCAGCCCCAGCATTTT.

The CDR3 coding sequence is TGTGCCTGGAGTGTACTAAGGGATACGCAGTATTTT. This gives the protein CAWSVLRDTQYF. This chain uses TRBV30 with TRBJ2-3; D unclear. The CDR3 spans 12 residues. Germline loops: CDR1 GTSNPN, CDR2 SVGIG (reference sequence). Trimming took 0 bases from V and 6 from J, leaving 7 bases between them.

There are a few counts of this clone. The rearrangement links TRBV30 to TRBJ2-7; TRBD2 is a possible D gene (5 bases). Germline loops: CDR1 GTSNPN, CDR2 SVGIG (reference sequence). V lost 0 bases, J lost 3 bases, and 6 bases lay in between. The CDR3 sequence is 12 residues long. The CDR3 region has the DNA TGTGCCTGGAGTGTGGCGGGCTACGAGCAGTACTTC. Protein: CAWSVAGYEQYF.

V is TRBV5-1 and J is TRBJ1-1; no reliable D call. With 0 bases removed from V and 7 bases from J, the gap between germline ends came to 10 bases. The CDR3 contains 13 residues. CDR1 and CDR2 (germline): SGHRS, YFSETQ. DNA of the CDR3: TGCGCCAGCAGCTTGGGGGTAGGGTTTGAAGCTTTCTTT. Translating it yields CASSLGVGFEAFF.

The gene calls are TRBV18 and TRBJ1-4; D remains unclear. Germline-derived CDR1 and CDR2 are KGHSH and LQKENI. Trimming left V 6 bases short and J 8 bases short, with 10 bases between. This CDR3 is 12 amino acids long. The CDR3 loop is CASSSYGEKLFF. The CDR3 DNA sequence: TGTGCCAGCTCGAGCTATGGGGAAAAACTGTTTTTT.

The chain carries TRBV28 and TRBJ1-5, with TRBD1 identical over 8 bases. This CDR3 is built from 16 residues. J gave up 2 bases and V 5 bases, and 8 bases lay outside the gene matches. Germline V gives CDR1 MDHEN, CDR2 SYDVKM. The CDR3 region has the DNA TGTGCCAGCAGTCCAAGTGGACAGGGTCGCAATCAGCCCCAGCATTTT. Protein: CASSPSGQGRNQPQHF.

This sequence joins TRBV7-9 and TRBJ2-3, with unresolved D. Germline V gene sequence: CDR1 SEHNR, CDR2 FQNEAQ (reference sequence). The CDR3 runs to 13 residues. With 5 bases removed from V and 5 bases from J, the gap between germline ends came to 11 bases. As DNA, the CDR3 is TGTGCCAGCAGCCCGCGACCGGGAGATACGCAGTATTTT. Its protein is CASSPRPGDTQYF.

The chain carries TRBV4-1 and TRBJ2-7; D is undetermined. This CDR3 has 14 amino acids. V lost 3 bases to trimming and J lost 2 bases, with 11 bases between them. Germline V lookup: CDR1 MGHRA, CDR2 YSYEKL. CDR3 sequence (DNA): TGCGCCAGCAGCCACCGGCCTTGGACCTACGAGCAGTACTTC. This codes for CASSHRPWTYEQYF.

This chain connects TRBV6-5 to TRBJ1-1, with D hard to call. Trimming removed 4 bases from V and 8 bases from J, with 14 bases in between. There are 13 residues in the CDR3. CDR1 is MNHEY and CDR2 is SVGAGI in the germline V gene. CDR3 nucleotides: TGTGCCAGCAGTTCGACAATTTTAGGGGAAGCTTTCTTT. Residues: CASSSTILGEAFF.

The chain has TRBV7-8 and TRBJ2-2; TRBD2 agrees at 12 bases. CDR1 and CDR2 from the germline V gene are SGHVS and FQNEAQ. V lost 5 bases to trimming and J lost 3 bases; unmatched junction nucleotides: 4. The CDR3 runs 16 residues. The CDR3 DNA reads TGTGCCAGCAGCCTCGGACTAGCGGGATACACCGGGGAGCTGTTTTTT. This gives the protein CASSLGLAGYTGELFF.

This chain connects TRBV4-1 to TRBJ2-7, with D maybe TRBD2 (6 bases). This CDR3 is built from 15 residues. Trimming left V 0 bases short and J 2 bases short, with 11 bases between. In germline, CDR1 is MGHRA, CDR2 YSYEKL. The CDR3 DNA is TGCGCCAGCAGCCAAGATCTCGGGGGAACCTACGAGCAGTACTTC. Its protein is CASSQDLGGTYEQYF.

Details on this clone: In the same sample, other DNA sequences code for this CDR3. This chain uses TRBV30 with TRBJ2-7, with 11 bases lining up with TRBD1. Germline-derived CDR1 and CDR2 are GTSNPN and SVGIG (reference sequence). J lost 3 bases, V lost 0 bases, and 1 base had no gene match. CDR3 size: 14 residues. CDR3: CAWSVGTGGYEQYF. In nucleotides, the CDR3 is TGTGCCTGGAGTGTAGGGACAGGGGGCTACGAGCAGTACTTC. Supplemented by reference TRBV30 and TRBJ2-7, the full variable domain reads SQTIHQWPATLVQPVGSPLSLECTVEGTSNPNLYWYRQAAGRGLQLLFYSVGIGQISSEVPQNLSASRPQDRQFILSSKKLLLSDSGFYLCAWSVGTGGYEQYFGPGTRLTVT.

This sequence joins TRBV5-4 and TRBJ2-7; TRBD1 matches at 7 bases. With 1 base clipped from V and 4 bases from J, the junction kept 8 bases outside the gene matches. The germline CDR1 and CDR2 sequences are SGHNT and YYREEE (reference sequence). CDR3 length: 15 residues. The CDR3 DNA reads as TGTGCCAGCAGCTTGCCGGGACAGTCCTTATACGAGCAGTACTTC. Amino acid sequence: CASSLPGQSLYEQYF.

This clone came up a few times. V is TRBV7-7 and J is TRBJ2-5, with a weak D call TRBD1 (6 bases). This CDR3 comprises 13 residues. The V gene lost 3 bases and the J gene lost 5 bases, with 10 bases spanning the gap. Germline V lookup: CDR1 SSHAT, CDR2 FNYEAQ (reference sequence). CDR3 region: CASSLYGGETQYF. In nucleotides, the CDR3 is TGTGCCAGCAGCTTGTATGGGGGCGAGACCCAGTACTTC.

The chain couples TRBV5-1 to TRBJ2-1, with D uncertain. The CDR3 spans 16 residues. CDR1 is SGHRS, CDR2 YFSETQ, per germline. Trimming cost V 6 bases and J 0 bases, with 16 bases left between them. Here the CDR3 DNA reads TGCGCCAGCAACGACAAATCCCCGAGCTCCTACAATGAGCAGTTCTTC. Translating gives CASNDKSPSSYNEQFF.